This TCR beta chain was sequenced for a study of T cells after yellow fever vaccination. Study-wide context: SMART-Seq v4 Ultra Low Input served to prepare low-cell-number fractions. General study points: The bulk population could contribute abundant contaminating clonotypes to FACS-sorted repertoires. Peaking faster, on day 5 versus 15, the secondary response was nonetheless weaker.

Via MiXCR, TCRdb re-called the 5' RACE reads, giving one row per CDR3 protein. The sample carries fewer than 500,000 distinct CDR3 sequences, over 15% recorded once. Germline lookup yields CDR1 SGDLS and CDR2 YYNGEE. Deletions cut 0 bases from V and 6 bases from J, with 18 bases between. The CDR3 sequence is 17 residues long. In its sample, this clonotype was seen a few times. Antigen unknown. This sequence joins TRBV9 and TRBJ2-2, with D maybe TRBD1 (6 bases). This TCR was sampled from a man between 18 and 29 years old who received the YFV17D yellow fever vaccine. Sequences were derived from PBMCs, sampled before the yellow fever booster vaccination. The CDR3 reads CASSVATGRGWAGELFF. CDR3 in DNA: TGTGCCAGCAGCGTAGCTACTGGCAGGGGATGGGCCGGGGAGCTGTTTTTT.